This TCR beta chain was obtained from a study of low-dose radiotherapy and immunotherapy resistance in tumors. As for the study in general: Aspirin was taken orally at 300 mg daily by patients, and this continued for four cycles from cycle 1 day 1.

In the RACIN dose-escalation trial, donors got nivolumab plus ipilimumab with aspirin, cyclophosphamide and radiotherapy. Each patient who was eligible had an advanced solid tumor with no tumor-infiltrating lymphocytes. Primers used for first-strand cDNA, a TRAV- and TRBV-specific set, covered both alpha and beta chains. Over roughly 20 PCR cycles, TCRs were amplified from a constant-region primer and V-primer adapter. TCRdb fed the reads into MiXCR, producing one record per CDR3 protein. Here the sample spans about 7,300 distinct CDR3 sequences, 65% to 90% being singletons. V dropped 4 bases and J dropped 6 bases, with 12 bases sitting between them. The CDR3 runs 13 residues. The V gene's germline CDR1 is SGHTA and CDR2 FQGNSA.

This clonotype was sampled from a human donor with advanced metastatic prostate, ovarian, gallbladder or colorectal cancer (not recorded which). This table probably holds off-target reads from a library built for another chain. The chain recombines TRBV7-2 with TRBJ1-1, with D perhaps matching TRBD1 (5 bases). CDR3 in DNA: TGTGCCAGCAGCTACGGGGGACGGGCTGAAGCTTTCTTT. Protein product: CASSYGGRAEAFF.